This T cell receptor (beta chain) stems from a study of blood T cell repertoires in COVID-19. Study overall: COVID-19 samples from acute and convalescent phases originated in the United States, Italy and Spain.

Germline assignment: CDR1 MNHNS and CDR2 SASEGT. The V end was cut by 1 base, the J end by 2 bases, with 12 bases between. CDR3 size: 15 residues. Either two negative PCRs, clearance, or symptom resolution qualified Cohort 3 donors as recovered. As processed by the authors: Researchers report that nucleated cell counts were estimated from reference gene primer amplification. Using immunoSEQ multiplex PCR, the repertoire was profiled, and TCRdb retains in-frame clones only, with some absent. V, J and clone size reflect that table, while D and trimming were determined from the DNA. The sample shows some 170,000 clones, over 75% of them seen only once.

This receptor was taken from a man in his forties who had recovered from COVID-19. Specimen: PBMCs or T cells enriched from blood (not recorded which). The chain uses TRBV6-1 and TRBJ2-7; tentatively, D is TRBD1 (6 bases). CDR3 loop: CASSEEGELTYEQYF. CDR3 nucleotides: TGTGCCAGCAGTGAAGAGGGGGAACTCACCTACGAGCAGTACTTC.